The TCR beta chain under discussion was sequenced for a study of control samples from healthy donors and cancer patients. The CDR3 is made up of 14 amino acids. Germline CDR1 reads SGHTA; CDR2 reads FQGNSA. J gave up 3 bases and V 5 bases, and 2 bases lay outside the gene matches. Data came from immunoSEQ multiplex PCR; TCRdb stores just in-frame clones and leaves some out. The sample records 100,000 to 150,000 clones, 93% being singletons. The receptor was isolated from a man between 50 and 59 years old with head and neck cancer. The sample consisted of PBMCs. The gene calls are TRBV7-2 and TRBJ2-5; 11 positions agree with TRBD2. The CDR3: CASSRGLAEETQYF. The CDR3 coding sequence is TGTGCCAGCAGCCGGGGACTAGCGGAAGAGACCCAGTACTTC.